The following is a TCR beta chain sequence with its context. What it binds is unknown. This record belongs to a study of graft-versus-host responses after intestinal transplantation. Study-wide background: Multivisceral, liver-intestinal, or isolated intestinal transplants were performed in recipients. Induction with anti-thymocyte globulin, then tacrolimus and steroids for around three years, was given to all recipients. Notes on the study in general: Investigators detected GvH clones in recipient marrow, with some emerging earlier in ileum or blood. Declines in HvG clones occurring early post-transplant were associated with peak circulating GvH clone levels.

From germline, CDR1 is MDHEN and CDR2 SYDVKM. Between the trimmed V and J ends, which lost 6 bases and 0 bases, there was a span of 18 bases. The CDR3 has 16 amino acids. Clones were sequenced by immunoSEQ multiplex PCR, and TCRdb holds only the in-frame ones, with some missing. The table lists about 64,000 clones, roughly 90% of them singletons, with about 1.8% in the top ten. The gene calls are TRBV28 and TRBJ2-7; a weak D match, TRBD1 (6 bases). The sequencing here drew on unstimulated CD8+ T cells sorted from spleen or lymph node cells, taken before transplant. This TCR came from a human donor who was the organ donor for an intestinal transplant. For the CDR3, the DNA is TGTGCCAGCAGCCGAGACCGGGACATCCACTCCTACGAGCAGTACTTC. Its protein is CASSRDRDIHSYEQYF. Looking up the rest from reference TRBV28 and TRBJ2-7 gives the full variable domain: DVKVTQSSRYLVKRTGEKVFLECVQDMDHENMFWYRQDPGLGLRLIYFSYDVKMKEKGDIPEGYSVSREKKERFSLILESASTNQTSMYLCASSRDRDIHSYEQYFGPGTRLTVT.